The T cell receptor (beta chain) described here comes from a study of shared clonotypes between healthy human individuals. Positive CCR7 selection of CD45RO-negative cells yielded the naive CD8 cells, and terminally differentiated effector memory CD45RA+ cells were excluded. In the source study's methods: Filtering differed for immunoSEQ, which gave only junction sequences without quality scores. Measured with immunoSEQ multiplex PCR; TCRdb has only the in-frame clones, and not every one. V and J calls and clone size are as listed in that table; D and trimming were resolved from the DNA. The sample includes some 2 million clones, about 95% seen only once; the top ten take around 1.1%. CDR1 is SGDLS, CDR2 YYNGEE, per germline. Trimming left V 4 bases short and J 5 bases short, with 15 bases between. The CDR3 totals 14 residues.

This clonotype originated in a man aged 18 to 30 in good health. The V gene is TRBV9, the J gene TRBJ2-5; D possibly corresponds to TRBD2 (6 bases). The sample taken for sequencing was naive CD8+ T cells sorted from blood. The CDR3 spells CASSLLGGEETQYF. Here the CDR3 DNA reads TGTGCCAGCAGCCTTCTAGGCGGGGAGGAGACCCAGTACTTC.